Shown below are 29 T cell receptor beta chains from a single sample sequenced in a study of immune characteristics of hereditary and idiopathic chronic pancreatitis. The protocol was immunoSEQ multiplex PCR, while the TCRdb copy is restricted to in-frame clones and leaves out a portion. Altogether almost 9,500 clones are present, roughly three quarters being singletons, with the ten largest covering 12% to 15%. Total pancreatectomy with islet autotransplantation was the source of the chronic pancreatitis pancreas tissue. Sequenced input: pancreas tissue with idiopathic chronic pancreatitis. These receptors originate from a human donor with chronic pancreatitis.

The rearrangement joins TRBV12-5 to TRBJ1-1; a possible D gene is TRBD1 (6 bases). The CDR3 totals 13 residues. Looked up from germline, CDR1 is LGHNT and CDR2 is FRNRAP. The germline V and J ends were trimmed by 7 bases and 0 bases, with 9 bases remaining between them. CDR3 in amino acids: CASADRLNTEAFF. As DNA, the CDR3 is TGTGCTAGTGCTGACAGGTTGAACACTGAAGCTTTCTTT.

This chain uses TRBV6-1 with TRBJ1-5; D gene uncertain. Germline values: CDR1 MNHNS, CDR2 SASEGT. Trimming cost V 2 bases and J 7 bases, with 18 bases left between them. The CDR3 consists of 16 residues. DNA of the CDR3: TGTGCCAGCAGTGAATTTCTTGAGGGAGTAAACCAGCCCCAGCATTTT. Translating gives CASSEFLEGVNQPQHF.

In this sample, this clone turned up once. The J gene is TRBJ2-3, the V gene TRBV6-4; 10 bases are a match to TRBD1. After removal of 3 bases from V and 3 bases from J, the junction contained 3 bases not matched to a gene. The CDR3 length is 15 residues. Germline V gene sequence: CDR1 MRHNA, CDR2 SNTAGT. DNA of the CDR3: TGTGCCAGCAGTGAGACAGGGGGCGAGACAGATACGCAGTATTTT. It is translated as CASSETGGETDTQYF.

The gene calls are TRBV29-1 and TRBJ2-3, with 8 bases that match TRBD2. Trimming cost V 7 bases and J 1 base; bases outside gene matches: 4. In germline, CDR1 is SQVTM, CDR2 ANQGSEA. The CDR3 covers 13 residues. DNA of the CDR3: TGCAGCGCTTGGCGGGGGGGCACAGATACGCAGTATTTT. This codes for CSAWRGGTDTQYF.

This sequence joins TRBV10-3 and TRBJ2-7; tentatively, D is TRBD1 (6 bases). The CDR3 loop spans 13 amino acids. Trimming pared 6 bases from V and 1 base from J, leaving 10 bases between. Per germline, CDR1 ENHRY and CDR2 SYGVKD. The CDR3 DNA reads TGTGCCATCAGCGAACAGGGTTCCTACGAGCAGTACTTC. As protein: CAISEQGSYEQYF.

This clone was seen only a few times. V is TRBV2 and J is TRBJ2-3; tentative D call: TRBD2 (6 bases). V lost 2 bases and J 1 base, leaving 13 bases between the germline ends. CDR1 and CDR2 from the germline V gene are SNHLY and FYNNEI. The CDR3 covers 16 residues. The CDR3 nucleotides read TGTGCCAGCAGTGAAACCACTAGCAAGGGCACAGATACGCAGTATTTT. Translation: CASSETTSKGTDTQYF. The whole variable domain, remainder taken from reference TRBV2 and TRBJ2-3, is EPEVTQTPSHQVTQMGQEVILRCVPISNHLYFYWYRQILGQKVEFLVSFYNNEISEKSEIFDDQFSVERPDGSNFTLKIRSTKLEDSAMYFCASSETTSKGTDTQYFGPGTRLTVL.

By share, this clone ranks as medium-sized (0.01 to 0.1%). J is TRBJ1-4 and V is TRBV28; no definite D call. V was pared by 3 bases and J by 0 bases, with 17 bases between. The CDR3 totals 18 residues. Germline V lookup: CDR1 MDHEN, CDR2 SYDVKM. The CDR3 coding sequence is TGTGCCAGCAGTTTTGATTACAGCTTAACCGCAACTAATGAAAAACTGTTTTTT. Translated, it gives CASSFDYSLTATNEKLFF.

This clone was recorded a few times. The chain joins TRBV6-4 to TRBJ1-2; no firm D call. CDR1 is MRHNA and CDR2 is SNTAGT in the germline V gene. Trimming shortened V by 0 bases and J by 8 bases, and 16 bases separated the two germline ends. The CDR3 is 15 amino acids. CDR3 sequence reads: CASSDSDGQSGGYTF. In DNA form, the CDR3 reads TGTGCCAGCAGTGACTCCGACGGGCAGTCGGGAGGCTACACCTTC.

This clone turned up a few times. The V and J genes are TRBV2 and TRBJ1-5, with 7 positions matching TRBD1. This CDR3 contains 14 residues. Germline CDR1 is SNHLY and CDR2 is FYNNEI. Trimming at V came to 8 bases and at J to 4 bases, leaving 8 bases not matched to a gene. The CDR3 nucleotides read TGTGCCAGCCAACCAACAGGGGCAAATCAGCCCCAGCATTTT. This codes for CASQPTGANQPQHF.

The chain has TRBV5-4 and TRBJ1-1; D is uncertain. Trimming removed 3 bases from V and 0 bases from J, with 9 bases in between. Germline V gives CDR1 SGHNT, CDR2 YYREEE (reference sequence). The length of the CDR3 is 14 residues. CDR3 protein: CASSWRDMNTEAFF. In DNA, the CDR3 is TGTGCCAGCAGCTGGCGAGACATGAACACTGAAGCTTTCTTT.

V and J are TRBV19 and TRBJ2-5; 9 bases are a match to TRBD1. The CDR3 consists of 13 residues. The germline V gene has CDR1 LNHDA and CDR2 SQIVND (reference sequence). The V and J ends lost 3 bases and 6 bases, in that order; junction bases with no gene match: 2. CDR3 loop: CASSMDRGKTQYF. CDR3 bases: TGTGCCAGTAGTATGGACAGGGGTAAGACCCAGTACTTC.

This clone was observed a single time. The rearrangement uses TRBV3-1 (or the pseudogene TRBV3-2) and TRBJ2-1, with TRBD1 identical over 9 bases. The V gene end was trimmed by 11 bases and the J gene end by 4 bases; junction bases not matched to a gene: 12. The CDR3 runs to 15 residues. The germline gives CDR1 LGHDT, CDR2 YNNKEL (reference sequence). The CDR3 region is CASHQGQGGYNEQFF. The CDR3 DNA reads TGTGCCTCCCATCAGGGACAGGGCGGGTACAATGAGCAGTTCTTC.

V gene TRBV2 combines with J gene TRBJ2-6; no reliable D call. V lost 6 bases, J lost 0 bases, and 9 bases lay in between. Germline assignment: CDR1 SNHLY and CDR2 FYNNEI. The CDR3 contains 15 residues. The CDR3 loop is CASSLTRSGANVLTF. As DNA, the CDR3 is TGTGCCAGCAGCCTTACACGCTCTGGGGCCAACGTCCTGACTTTC. Filled out from reference TRBV2 and TRBJ2-6, the complete variable domain reads EPEVTQTPSHQVTQMGQEVILRCVPISNHLYFYWYRQILGQKVEFLVSFYNNEISEKSEIFDDQFSVERPDGSNFTLKIRSTKLEDSAMYFCASSLTRSGANVLTFGAGSRLTVL.

V is TRBV10-2 and J is TRBJ2-7, with a possible D match to TRBD1 (5 bases). The CDR3 covers 14 residues. The V gene's germline CDR1 is WSHSY and CDR2 SAAADI. V was cut by 2 bases and J by 3 bases, with 11 bases left in between. This CDR3 reads CASSEGQGSYEQYV. For the CDR3, the DNA is TGCGCCAGCAGTGAGGGGCAGGGAAGCTACGAGCAGTACGTC.

The chain uses TRBV6-2 or TRBV6-3 and TRBJ2-6; D remains unclear. The CDR3 is 15 amino acids. Trimming removed 0 bases at V and 0 bases at J, with 3 bases between. Germline CDR1 reads MNHEY; CDR2 reads SVGEGT. The DNA for the CDR3 is TGTGCCAGCAGTTACTCGAGCTCTGGGGCCAACGTCCTGACTTTC. Translating it yields CASSYSSSGANVLTF.

This chain links TRBV12-3 or TRBV12-4 with TRBJ1-1; D ambiguous. V was pared by 3 bases and J by 8 bases, with 7 bases between. The CDR3 runs to 11 residues. The DNA for the CDR3 is TGTGCCAGCAGTTTCGGCCAGGAAGCTTTCTTT. Amino acids: CASSFGQEAFF.

J is TRBJ2-1 and V is TRBV7-9; no firm D call. The germline gives CDR1 SEHNR, CDR2 FQNEAQ (reference sequence). V lost 5 bases, J lost 8 bases, and 10 bases lay in between. The CDR3 extends over 12 amino acids. CDR3 bases: TGTGCCAGCAGCGAGCATAAGGATGAGCAGTTCTTC. Translating gives CASSEHKDEQFF.

This sequence joins TRBV3-1 (or the pseudogene TRBV3-2) and TRBJ2-1; TRBD2 matches at 16 bases. Looked up from germline, CDR1 is LGHDT and CDR2 is YNNKEL (reference sequence). This CDR3 comprises 21 residues. The V and J ends lost 4 bases and 7 bases, in that order; junction bases with no gene match: 19. The DNA for the CDR3 is TGTGCCAGCAGCCGGAGCGCAGGGACTAGCGGGGGGGCAGGTGCTCAAAATGAGCAGTTCTTC. Amino acid sequence: CASSRSAGTSGGAGAQNEQFF.

This chain uses TRBV28 with TRBJ2-1, with 10 nucleotides matching TRBD1. The CDR3 sequence is 15 residues long. Germline V lookup: CDR1 MDHEN, CDR2 SYDVKM. Trimming at V came to 4 bases and at J to 6 bases, leaving 6 bases not matched to a gene. Written as DNA, the CDR3 is TGTGCCAGCAGTTCAGCCGGGACAGGGGTCAATGAGCAGTTCTTC. It encodes CASSSAGTGVNEQFF.

The chain uses TRBV14 and TRBJ2-2; D is undetermined. CDR1 is SGHDN and CDR2 is FVKESK in the germline V gene. The CDR3 loop spans 12 amino acids. The V end was cut by 4 bases, the J end by 6 bases, with 6 bases between. The CDR3: CASSPFPGELFF. In DNA, the CDR3 is TGTGCCAGCAGCCCCTTCCCCGGGGAGCTGTTTTTT.

V and J are TRBV30 and TRBJ1-1; 7 bases are a match to TRBD1. This CDR3 region has 12 residues. The germline V gene encodes CDR1 GTSNPN and CDR2 SVGIG (reference sequence). Losses at the gene ends were 8 bases for V and 7 bases for J; bases not matched to a gene: 10. CDR3 nucleotides: TGTGCCCGCGTTCGGGACAGTGGTGAAGCTTTCTTT. Translated: CARVRDSGEAFF.

This chain uses TRBV7-2 with TRBJ2-3, with D unclear. V was cut by 2 bases and J by 1 base, with 4 bases left in between. Per the germline V gene, CDR1 is SGHTA and CDR2 is FQGNSA. There are 13 residues in the CDR3. Here the CDR3 DNA reads TGTGCCAGCAGCTTAACTGGCACAGATACGCAGTATTTT. Residues: CASSLTGTDTQYF.

In DNA form, the CDR3 reads TGTGCCAGCCGGGGCCGGGACTCCCTGAACACCGGGGAGCTGTTTTTT. Translated, it gives CASRGRDSLNTGELFF. The rearrangement joins TRBV7-2 to TRBJ2-2, with TRBD2 as a possible D gene (6 bases). V was clipped by 8 bases and J by 1 base, with 17 bases between them. The CDR3 has 16 amino acids. Germline values: CDR1 SGHTA, CDR2 FQGNSA. The full variable domain, rest sourced from reference TRBV7-2 and TRBJ2-2, is GAGVSQSPSNKVTEKGKDVELRCDPISGHTALYWYRQSLGQGLEFLIYFQGNSAPDKSGLPSDRFSAERTGGSVSTLTIQRTQQEDSAVYLCASRGRDSLNTGELFFGEGSRLTVL.

The chain links TRBV18 to TRBJ1-1, with D possibly TRBD1 on 5 matching bases. V lost 2 bases and J 5 bases, leaving 21 bases between the germline ends. The CDR3 has 17 amino acids. The germline V gene encodes CDR1 KGHSH and CDR2 LQKENI. CDR3 residues: CASSPLPGRGIRTEAFF. In nucleotides, the CDR3 is TGTGCCAGCTCACCATTACCAGGGAGAGGTATAAGGACTGAAGCTTTCTTT.

V and J are TRBV18 and TRBJ2-2; either TRBD1 or TRBD2 may fit D (5 bases each). This CDR3 is 16 amino acids long. Looked up from germline, CDR1 is KGHSH and CDR2 is LQKENI. The germline V and J ends were trimmed by 1 base and 2 bases, with 11 bases remaining between them. DNA of the CDR3: TGTGCCAGCTCACCACAGGACGGGGCCAACACCGGGGAGCTGTTTTTT. Translating gives CASSPQDGANTGELFF.

The chain recombines TRBV7-2 with TRBJ2-3; 16 positions match TRBD2. This CDR3 is built from 19 residues. Germline CDR1 is SGHTA and CDR2 is FQGNSA. The junction had 9 bases not matched to a gene; V was cut back by 5 bases and J by 1 base. The chain's CDR3 is CASSNPGLAGGQGTDTQYF. CDR3 DNA: TGTGCCAGCAGCAATCCGGGACTAGCGGGGGGGCAGGGCACAGATACGCAGTATTTT.

The chain couples TRBV9 to TRBJ2-5; D is possibly TRBD1 or TRBD2 (5 bases each). This CDR3 is 16 amino acids long. The germline V gene encodes CDR1 SGDLS and CDR2 YYNGEE. The V gene lost 3 bases and the J gene lost 5 bases, with 20 bases spanning the gap. The CDR3 nucleotides read TGTGCCAGCAGCGCTTATCGGACTGCCGAGGGGGAGACCCAGTACTTC. The encoded protein is CASSAYRTAEGETQYF.

The V and J genes are TRBV2 and TRBJ2-7; tentatively, D is TRBD1 or TRBD2 (5 bases each). The CDR3 spans 18 residues. V was shortened by 4 bases and J by 0 bases, with 22 bases between the two germline ends. CDR1 SNHLY and CDR2 FYNNEI come from the germline V gene. Here the CDR3 reads CASSGNAIRDPASYEQYV. The CDR3 nucleotides read TGTGCCAGCAGTGGAAACGCAATCCGGGACCCAGCCTCCTACGAGCAGTACGTC.

The V call is TRBV4-2, the J call TRBJ2-7; 9 bases map to TRBD2. This CDR3 region has 15 residues. Germline CDR1 reads LGHNA; CDR2 reads YNFKEQ. V was clipped by 0 bases and J by 2 bases; unmatched bases: 2. CDR3 nucleotides: TGTGCCAGCAGCCAAGAGGTAGCGGGGGCCTACGAGCAGTACTTC. It specifies CASSQEVAGAYEQYF.